A single sample is the source of the 21 T cell receptor beta chains below, sequenced in a study of T cell repertoires in cytomegalovirus infection. One entry per CDR3 protein results from TCRdb running MiXCR on the reads. The sample holds about 300,000 distinct CDR3 sequences, around 10% seen once. The sample was PBMCs. The origin of the receptors is a human donor in good health (CMV status not recorded). Some clones in this sample may be carry-over from other donors' samples.

In its sample, this clonotype was seen many times. The chain combines TRBV11-2 with TRBJ2-7; D unclear. V lost 4 bases to trimming and J lost 3 bases, with 13 bases between them. Looked up from germline, CDR1 is SGHAT and CDR2 is FQNNGV. The CDR3 sequence is 14 residues long. CDR3 nucleotide sequence: TGTGCCAGCAGCTCTAATTTATACGGCTACGAGCAGTACGTC. Translation gives CASSSNLYGYEQYV.

This clonotype was seen ten or more times. J is TRBJ2-7 and V is TRBV7-9; a weak D match, TRBD1 (5 bases). Per germline, CDR1 SEHNR and CDR2 FQNEAQ (reference sequence). CDR3 length: 15 amino acids. Trimming stripped 5 bases from V and 1 base from J, with 15 bases between. The CDR3 protein is CASSREAGNSYEQYV. The CDR3 DNA reads TGTGCCAGCAGCCGCGAGGCAGGGAATTCCTACGAGCAGTACGTC.

This clonotype was observed at least ten times. The V gene is TRBV10-3, the J gene TRBJ1-1; D might be TRBD1 (5 bases). CDR1 ENHRY and CDR2 SYGVKD come from the germline V gene. V was clipped by 4 bases and J by 3 bases, with 15 bases between them. The CDR3 runs 15 residues. The CDR3 loop reads CAISVGGVIHTEAFF. DNA for the CDR3: TGTGCCATCAGTGTGGGGGGTGTCATTCACACTGAAGCTTTCTTT.

The rearrangement joins TRBV6-2 or TRBV6-3 to TRBJ2-1; D is ambiguous. The length of the CDR3 is 13 residues. Germline-derived CDR1 and CDR2 are MNHEY and SVGEGT. V lost 4 bases and J 6 bases, leaving 10 bases between the germline ends. The CDR3 coding sequence is TGTGCCAGCAGTTCCCCATTAATCAATGAGCAGTTCTTC. Its protein product is CASSSPLINEQFF.

This clonotype was observed many times. The chain carries TRBV7-2 and TRBJ2-3, with 7 bases identical to TRBD2. The trim removed 5 bases at V and 14 bases at J, leaving 7 bases unmatched. There are 11 residues in the CDR3. Per germline, CDR1 SGHTA and CDR2 FQGNSA. CDR3 bases: TGTGCCAGCAGCCGAAGCGGGGCCGGGTATTTT. Its translation is CASSRSGAGYF.

This clonotype has ten or more counts. The chain links TRBV13 to TRBJ2-2, with a tentative D call TRBD1 (5 bases). CDR1 PRHDT and CDR2 FYEKMQ come from the germline V gene (reference sequence). The CDR3 is 15 residues long. The V end was cut by 2 bases, the J end by 3 bases, with 10 bases between. As DNA, the CDR3 is TGTGCCAGCAGCTTAACCAGGGTAGACACCGGGGAGCTGTTTTTT. The encoded protein is CASSLTRVDTGELFF.

In its sample, this clonotype was seen many times. This chain joins TRBV7-9 and TRBJ2-3, with D hard to call. CDR1 is SEHNR and CDR2 is FQNEAQ in the germline V gene (reference sequence). V was trimmed by 0 bases and J by 2 bases, leaving 12 bases between them. This CDR3 is 16 amino acids long. CDR3 bases: TGTGCCAGCAGCTTAGCAGGACCCCACCTCACAGATACGCAGTATTTT. It specifies CASSLAGPHLTDTQYF.

This clonotype was recorded many times. This chain uses TRBV6-2 or TRBV6-3 with TRBJ2-7; 7 bases are shared with TRBD2. Germline lookup yields CDR1 MNHEY and CDR2 SVGEGT. Trimming removed 7 bases from V and 7 bases from J; junction bases left unmatched: 7. The length of the CDR3 is 12 residues. CDR3 in DNA: TGTGCCAGCATCTCGACTAGCCGAGAGCAGTACGTC. It encodes CASISTSREQYV.

The CDR3: CASSEGARGYEQYF. The DNA for the CDR3 is TGTGCCAGCAGTGAAGGGGCCAGGGGCTACGAGCAGTACTTC. V and J are TRBV6-1 and TRBJ2-7; D is perhaps TRBD1 (6 bases). Trimming removed 1 base from V and 3 bases from J, with 10 bases in between. CDR1 and CDR2 (germline): MNHNS, SASEGT. This CDR3 comprises 14 residues.

This clonotype was observed a handful of times. The rearrangement links TRBV20-1 to TRBJ1-1; TRBD1 matches at 7 bases. Trimming removed 5 bases from V and 8 bases from J; junction bases left unmatched: 5. Germline CDR1 DFQATT, CDR2 SNEGSKA (reference sequence). The CDR3 covers 11 residues. CDR3 amino acids: CSALGTVEAFF. CDR3 coding DNA: TGCAGTGCTTTAGGGACAGTAGAAGCTTTCTTT.

This clonotype was found many times. J is TRBJ2-1 and V is TRBV7-2, with 10 bases lining up with TRBD2. The CDR3 is made up of 14 amino acids. V trimming: 6 bases; J trimming: 6 bases; junction bases outside the gene matches: 5. Germline V gives CDR1 SGHTA, CDR2 FQGNSA. The CDR3 DNA follows: TGTGCCAGCAGAGCGGGGGGGCCTCGCAATGAGCAGTTCTTC. Residues: CASRAGGPRNEQFF.

This clonotype was counted many times. The rearrangement joins TRBV20-1 to TRBJ2-5; no definite D call. The CDR3 sequence is 14 residues long. Germline CDR1 reads DFQATT; CDR2 reads SNEGSKA (reference sequence). V was cut by 0 bases and J by 0 bases, with 8 bases left in between. CDR3 bases: TGCAGTGCTAGAGACCTGATGTACCAAGAGACCCAGTACTTC. Translated, it gives CSARDLMYQETQYF.

This clonotype was seen repeatedly, ten times or more. The chain uses TRBV6-2 or TRBV6-3 and TRBJ2-7; D uncertain. There are 13 residues in the CDR3. Germline CDR1 and CDR2: MNHEY and SVGEGT. The V and J ends lost 4 bases and 0 bases respectively, with 7 bases between them. The CDR3 loop reads CASSSSFSYEQYV. CDR3 DNA sequence: TGTGCCAGCAGTTCCAGCTTCTCCTACGAGCAGTACGTC.

The table lists this clonotype with many counts. The rearrangement links TRBV19 to TRBJ2-5; D is ambiguous. Germline assignment: CDR1 LNHDA and CDR2 SQIVND (reference sequence). V was shortened by 3 bases and J by 5 bases, with 10 bases between the two germline ends. The CDR3 runs 13 residues. The CDR3 loop reads CASSIAWWETQYF. The DNA of the CDR3 is TGTGCCAGTAGTATCGCCTGGTGGGAGACCCAGTACTTC. Combining the CDR3 with reference TRBV19 and TRBJ2-5 gives the whole variable domain DGGITQSPKYLFRKEGQNVTLSCEQNLNHDAMYWYRQDPGQGLRLIYYSQIVNDFQKGDIAEGYSVSREKKESFPLTVTSAQKNPTAFYLCASSIAWWETQYFGPGTRLLVL.

At least ten counts were recorded for this clonotype. This chain connects TRBV6-6 to TRBJ1-5; D not resolved. The germline V gene encodes CDR1 MNHNY and CDR2 SVGAGI (reference sequence). The CDR3 contains 11 residues. V was pared by 5 bases and J by 5 bases, with 4 bases between. In DNA, the CDR3 is TGTGCCAGCAGTAATCATCAGCCCCAGCATTTT. Translation: CASSNHQPQHF.

This chain uses TRBV27 with TRBJ2-2; TRBD2 might be the D (7 bases). V lost 5 bases to trimming and J lost 6 bases, with 13 bases between them. The CDR3 is 14 residues long. CDR1 is MNHEY, CDR2 SMNVEV, per germline (reference sequence). The CDR3 protein is CASSRGGGPGELFF. CDR3 DNA sequence: TGTGCCAGCAGTCGTGGGGGGGGGCCCGGGGAGCTGTTTTTT.

The table lists this clonotype with many counts. The V and J genes are TRBV28 and TRBJ1-1, with a weak D call TRBD1 (6 bases). The CDR3 has 11 amino acids. The germline V and J ends were trimmed by 7 bases and 7 bases, with 10 bases remaining between them. The germline gives CDR1 MDHEN, CDR2 SYDVKM. Here the CDR3 DNA reads TGTGCCAGCACCGAGGACAGTGAAGCTTTCTTT. Translating gives CASTEDSEAFF.

In its sample, this clonotype was seen many times. The rearrangement links TRBV7-2 to TRBJ2-7; D call uncertain. Looked up from germline, CDR1 is SGHTA and CDR2 is FQGNSA. There are 16 residues in the CDR3. V dropped 5 bases and J dropped 2 bases, with 19 bases sitting between them. The CDR3 nucleotides read TGTGCCAGCAGCCCCCAACCGCAGGTTCCCACCTACGAGCAGTACTTC. Its protein is CASSPQPQVPTYEQYF.

V and J are TRBV5-1 and TRBJ1-1, with D possibly TRBD1 on 5 matching bases. V was clipped by 4 bases and J by 1 base, with 11 bases between them. CDR3 length: 14 amino acids. From germline, CDR1 is SGHRS and CDR2 YFSETQ. The CDR3: CASSVVQENTEAFF. The DNA of the CDR3 is TGCGCCAGCAGCGTTGTACAGGAGAACACTGAAGCTTTCTTT. The variable domain in full, with the rest retrieved from reference TRBV5-1 and TRBJ1-1, is KAGVTQTPRYLIKTRGQQVTLSCSPISGHRSVSWYQQTPGQGLQFLFEYFSETQRNKGNFPGRFSGRQFSNSRSEMNVSTLELGDSALYLCASSVVQENTEAFFGQGTRLTVV.

This clonotype appeared a few times. The V and J genes are TRBV13 and TRBJ1-1, with D uncertain. V dropped 5 bases and J dropped 6 bases, with 10 bases sitting between them. The CDR3 is 12 amino acids. Germline V gene lookup returns CDR1 PRHDT and CDR2 FYEKMQ (reference sequence). For the CDR3, the DNA is TGTGCCAGCAGCCGAGGACGTTCTGAAGCTTTCTTT. Protein: CASSRGRSEAFF.

This clonotype was picked up many times. J is TRBJ2-7 and V is TRBV20-1; D is unclear. V dropped 0 bases and J dropped 0 bases, with 6 bases sitting between them. The germline V gene has CDR1 DFQATT and CDR2 SNEGSKA (reference sequence). The length of the CDR3 is 13 residues. The CDR3 bases are TGCAGTGCTAGAGAGGACGCCTCCTACGAGCAGTACGTC. Translated, it gives CSAREDASYEQYV.